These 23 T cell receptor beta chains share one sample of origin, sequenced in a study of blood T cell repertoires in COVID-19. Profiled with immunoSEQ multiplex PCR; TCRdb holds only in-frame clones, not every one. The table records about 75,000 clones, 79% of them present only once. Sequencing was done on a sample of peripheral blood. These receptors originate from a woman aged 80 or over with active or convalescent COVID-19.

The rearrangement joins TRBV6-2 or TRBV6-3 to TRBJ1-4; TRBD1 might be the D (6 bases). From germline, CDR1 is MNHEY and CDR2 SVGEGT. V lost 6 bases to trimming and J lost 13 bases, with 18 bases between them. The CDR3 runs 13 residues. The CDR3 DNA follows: TGTGCCAGCAGCCCCATCAGGGGCCGGGGACTGTTTTTT. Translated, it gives CASSPIRGRGLFF.

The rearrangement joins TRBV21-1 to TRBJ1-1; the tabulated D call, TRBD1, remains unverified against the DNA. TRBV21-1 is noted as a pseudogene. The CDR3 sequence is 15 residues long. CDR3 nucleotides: TGTGCCAGCAGCGACTCCGGACAGGGTTGCACTGAAGCTTTCTTT. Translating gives CASSDSGQGCTEAFF.

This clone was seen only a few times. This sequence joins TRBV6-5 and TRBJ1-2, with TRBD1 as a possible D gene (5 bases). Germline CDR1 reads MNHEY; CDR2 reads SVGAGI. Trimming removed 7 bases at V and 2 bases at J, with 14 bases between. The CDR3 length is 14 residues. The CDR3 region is CASMKWGVNYGYTF. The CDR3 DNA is TGTGCCAGCATGAAGTGGGGGGTGAACTATGGCTACACCTTC.

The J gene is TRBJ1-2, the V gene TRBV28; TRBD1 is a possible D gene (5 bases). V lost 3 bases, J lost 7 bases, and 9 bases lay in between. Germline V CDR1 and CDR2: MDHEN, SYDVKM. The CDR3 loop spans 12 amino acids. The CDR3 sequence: CASSFTGVGYTF. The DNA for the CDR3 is TGTGCCAGCAGTTTCACGGGGGTTGGCTACACCTTC.

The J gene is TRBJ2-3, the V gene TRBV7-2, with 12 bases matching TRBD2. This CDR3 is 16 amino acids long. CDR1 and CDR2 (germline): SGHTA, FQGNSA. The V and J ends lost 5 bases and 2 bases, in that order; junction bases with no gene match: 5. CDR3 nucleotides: TGTGCCAGCAGCAGAGGACTAGCGGGGACCACAGATACGCAGTATTTT. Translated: CASSRGLAGTTDTQYF.

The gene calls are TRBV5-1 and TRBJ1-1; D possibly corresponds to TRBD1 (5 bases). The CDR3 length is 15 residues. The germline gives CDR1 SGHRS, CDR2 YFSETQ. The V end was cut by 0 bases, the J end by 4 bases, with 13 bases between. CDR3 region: CASSLATGVTTEAFF. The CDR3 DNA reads TGCGCCAGCAGCTTGGCCACGGGGGTAACCACTGAAGCTTTCTTT.

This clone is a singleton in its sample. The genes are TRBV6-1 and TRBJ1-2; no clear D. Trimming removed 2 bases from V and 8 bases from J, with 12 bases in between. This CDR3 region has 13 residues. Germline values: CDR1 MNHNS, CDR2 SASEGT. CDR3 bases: TGTGCCAGCAGTGAAATCGGGGTCCGGGGCTACACCTTC. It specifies CASSEIGVRGYTF.

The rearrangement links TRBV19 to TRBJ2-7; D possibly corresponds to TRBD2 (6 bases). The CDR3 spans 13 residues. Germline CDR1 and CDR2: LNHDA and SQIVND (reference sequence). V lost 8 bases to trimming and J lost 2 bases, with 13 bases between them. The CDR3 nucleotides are TGTGCCAGTGCTAGCAGCGGGCCCTACGAGCAGTACTTC. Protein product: CASASSGPYEQYF.

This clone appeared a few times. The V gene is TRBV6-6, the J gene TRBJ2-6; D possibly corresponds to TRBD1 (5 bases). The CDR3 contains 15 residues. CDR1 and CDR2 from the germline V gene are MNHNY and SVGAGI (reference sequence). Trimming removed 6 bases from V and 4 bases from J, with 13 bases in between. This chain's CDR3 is CASSFRAAGANVLTF. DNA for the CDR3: TGTGCCAGCAGCTTCAGGGCCGCCGGGGCCAACGTCCTGACTTTC.

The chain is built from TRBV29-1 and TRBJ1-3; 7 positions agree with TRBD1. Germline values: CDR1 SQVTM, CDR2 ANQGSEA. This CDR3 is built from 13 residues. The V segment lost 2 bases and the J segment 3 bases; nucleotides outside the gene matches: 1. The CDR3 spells CSVERDSGNTIYF. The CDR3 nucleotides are TGCAGCGTTGAAAGGGACAGTGGAAACACCATATATTTT.

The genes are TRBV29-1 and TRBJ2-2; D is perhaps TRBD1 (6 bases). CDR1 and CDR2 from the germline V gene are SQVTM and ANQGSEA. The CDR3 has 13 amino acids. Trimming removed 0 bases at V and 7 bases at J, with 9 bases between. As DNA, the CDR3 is TGCAGCGTTGAAGACGACAGGCTCGGGGAGCTGTTTTTT. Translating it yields CSVEDDRLGELFF.

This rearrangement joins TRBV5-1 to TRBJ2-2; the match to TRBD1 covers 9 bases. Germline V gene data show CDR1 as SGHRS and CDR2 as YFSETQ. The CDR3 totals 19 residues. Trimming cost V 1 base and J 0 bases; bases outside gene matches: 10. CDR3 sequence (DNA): TGCGCCAGCAGCTTGTATACAGGGGGCCGAAAATCGAACACCGGGGAGCTGTTTTTT. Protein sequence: CASSLYTGGRKSNTGELFF.

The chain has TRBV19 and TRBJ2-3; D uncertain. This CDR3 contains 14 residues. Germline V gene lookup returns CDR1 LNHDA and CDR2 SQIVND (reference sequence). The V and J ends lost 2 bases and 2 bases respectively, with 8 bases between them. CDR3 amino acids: CASSIYGFTDTQYF. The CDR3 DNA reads TGTGCCAGTAGTATATACGGGTTCACAGATACGCAGTATTTT.

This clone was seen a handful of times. As DNA, the CDR3 is TGTGCCAGCAGTCCCCGCCGGGACAGGGGTGCAGCTAATGAAAAACTGTTTTTT. The encoded protein is CASSPRRDRGAANEKLFF. The chain is built from TRBV28 and TRBJ1-4; TRBD1 aligns across 10 bases. Losses at the gene ends were 5 bases for V and 3 bases for J; bases not matched to a gene: 12. The germline V gene encodes CDR1 MDHEN and CDR2 SYDVKM. The CDR3 consists of 18 residues.

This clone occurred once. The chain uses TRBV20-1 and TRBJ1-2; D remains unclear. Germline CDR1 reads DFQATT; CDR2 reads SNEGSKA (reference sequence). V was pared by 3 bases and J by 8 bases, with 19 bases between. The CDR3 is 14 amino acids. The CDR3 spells CSASQRERSGGYTF. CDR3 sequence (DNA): TGCAGTGCTAGTCAACGGGAAAGGAGTGGCGGCTACACCTTC.

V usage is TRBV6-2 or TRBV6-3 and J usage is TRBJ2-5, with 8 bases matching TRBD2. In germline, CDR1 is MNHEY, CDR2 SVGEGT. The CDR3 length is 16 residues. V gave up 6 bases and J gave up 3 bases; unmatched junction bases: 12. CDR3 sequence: CASSPPLSGGEETQYF. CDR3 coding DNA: TGTGCCAGCAGCCCTCCCCTTTCCGGGGGGGAAGAGACCCAGTACTTC.

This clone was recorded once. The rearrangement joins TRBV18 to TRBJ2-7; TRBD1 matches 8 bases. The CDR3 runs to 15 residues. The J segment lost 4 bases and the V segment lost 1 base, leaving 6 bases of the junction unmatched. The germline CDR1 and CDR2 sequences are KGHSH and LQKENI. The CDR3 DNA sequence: TGTGCCAGCTCACCACTTCCAGGGGGCGATTACGAGCAGTACTTC. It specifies CASSPLPGGDYEQYF.

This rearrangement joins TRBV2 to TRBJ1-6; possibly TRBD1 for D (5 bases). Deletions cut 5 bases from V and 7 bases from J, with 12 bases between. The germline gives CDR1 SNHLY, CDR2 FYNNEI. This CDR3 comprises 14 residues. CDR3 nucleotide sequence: TGTGCCAGCAGTCGACAGCGAAACAATTCACCCCTCCACTTT. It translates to CASSRQRNNSPLHF.

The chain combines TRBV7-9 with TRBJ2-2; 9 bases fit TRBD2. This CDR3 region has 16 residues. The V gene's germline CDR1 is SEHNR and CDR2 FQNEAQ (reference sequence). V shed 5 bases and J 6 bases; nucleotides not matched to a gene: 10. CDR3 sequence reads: CASSTRRAGGAGELFF. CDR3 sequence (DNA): TGTGCCAGCAGCACGCGCCGAGCGGGGGGTGCCGGGGAGCTGTTTTTT.

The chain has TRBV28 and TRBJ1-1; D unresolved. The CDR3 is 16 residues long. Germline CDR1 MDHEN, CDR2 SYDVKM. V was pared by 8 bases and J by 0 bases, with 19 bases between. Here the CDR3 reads CASLHAGRAVNTEAFF. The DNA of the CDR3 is TGTGCCAGCCTCCATGCGGGTAGGGCCGTGAACACTGAAGCTTTCTTT.

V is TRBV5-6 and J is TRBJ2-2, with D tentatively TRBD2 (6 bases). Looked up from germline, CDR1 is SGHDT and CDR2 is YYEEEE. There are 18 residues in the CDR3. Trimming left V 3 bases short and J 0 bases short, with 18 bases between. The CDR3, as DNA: TGTGCCAGCAGCTCGAGGTGGCTAGCGATAACGAACACCGGGGAGCTGTTTTTT. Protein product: CASSSRWLAITNTGELFF. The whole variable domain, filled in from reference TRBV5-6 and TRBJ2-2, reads DAGVTQSPTHLIKTRGQQVTLRCSPKSGHDTVSWYQQALGQGPQFIFQYYEEEERQRGNFPDRFSGHQFPNYSSELNVNALLLGDSALYLCASSSRWLAITNTGELFFGEGSRLTVL.

The CDR3 nucleotides read TGTGCCAGCTCACCCTTCGGACAGATGAACACTGAAGCTTTCTTT. Translating gives CASSPFGQMNTEAFF. The J gene is TRBJ1-1, the V gene TRBV18; perhaps TRBD1 as D (6 bases). The germline gives CDR1 KGHSH, CDR2 LQKENI. The CDR3 length is 15 residues. V shed 3 bases and J shed 0 bases, with 11 bases lying between them.

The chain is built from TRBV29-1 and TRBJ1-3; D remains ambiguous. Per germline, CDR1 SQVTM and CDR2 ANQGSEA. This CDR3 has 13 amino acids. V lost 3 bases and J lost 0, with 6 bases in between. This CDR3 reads CSVEAFSGNTIYF. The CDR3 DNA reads TGCAGCGTTGAGGCCTTCTCTGGAAACACCATATATTTT.